A selection of T cell receptor beta chains follows, all from one sample in a study of T cell changes during pregnancy in multiple sclerosis. The data were produced by immunoSEQ multiplex PCR, yet TCRdb's version contains in-frame clones alone and is incomplete. The profile shows 110,000 or so clones, roughly 92% of them singletons. The input for sequencing was peripheral blood, taken before pregnancy. The receptor set was obtained from a female donor with multiple sclerosis, enrolled in a pregnancy study. Both conserved end residues are part of each CDR3. D genes are given only for firm matches. Clone size is given for some rows only: seen once, a few or many times, or a class if the clone is expanded.

TRBV5-4	TRBJ1-2	NA	NA	CASSSGLKLPRFGYTF	TGTGCCAGCAGCTCAGGACTTAAACTCCCAAGATTCGGCTACACCTTC
TRBV18	TRBJ2-7	NA	NA	CASSPLAPLVHEQYF	TGTGCCAGCTCACCATTGGCACCCCTCGTCCACGAGCAGTACTTC
TRBV30	TRBJ1-2	NA	TRBD1	CAYHLTGERVYGYTF	TGTGCCTACCACCTTACAGGGGAAAGGGTCTATGGCTACACCTTC
TRBV27	TRBJ2-5	NA	NA	CASWDNQETQYF	TGTGCCAGCTGGGACAACCAAGAGACCCAGTACTTC
TRBV19	TRBJ2-7	NA	TRBD2	CASTETSGRSEQYF	TGTGCCAGTACAGAGACTAGCGGGAGGAGCGAGCAGTACTTC
TRBV27	TRBJ2-1	NA	NA	CASSLGAGAAEQFF	TGTGCCAGCAGTTTAGGTGCAGGGGCGGCTGAGCAGTTCTTC
TRBV7-2	TRBJ2-3	NA	NA	CASSSNRIRTDTQYF	TGTGCCAGCAGCTCAAACAGGATTCGCACAGATACGCAGTATTTT
TRBV19	TRBJ1-1	few	TRBD1	CASSRTGVMNTEAFF	TGTGCCAGTAGTCGGACAGGAGTAATGAACACTGAAGCTTTCTTT
TRBV30	TRBJ1-2	NA	NA	CALGGGGYGYTF	TGTGCCCTGGGGGGTGGTGGCTATGGCTACACCTTC
TRBV11-3	TRBJ2-1	NA	TRBD1	CASSSRTGYNEQFF	TGTGCCAGCAGCTCCCGGACAGGCTACAATGAGCAGTTCTTC
TRBV30	TRBJ1-2	NA	NA	CAWRDSSNYGYTF	TGTGCCTGGAGGGACTCTTCGAACTATGGCTACACCTTC
TRBV5-4	TRBJ2-5	NA	TRBD1	CASSSGQGARETQYF	TGTGCCAGCAGCTCCGGACAGGGGGCGCGGGAGACCCAGTACTTC
TRBV4-1	TRBJ1-1	NA	TRBD1	CASSRSRDSNTEAFF	TGCGCCAGCAGTCGGTCCCGGGACAGTAACACTGAAGCTTTCTTT
TRBV2	TRBJ1-2	NA	TRBD1	CASSFRGRGYTF	TGTGCCAGCAGCTTCAGGGGGCGCGGCTACACCTTC
TRBV19	TRBJ2-2	NA	TRBD2	CASTAGVNTGELFF	TGTGCCAGTACTGCGGGAGTGAACACCGGGGAGCTGTTTTTT
TRBV4-1	TRBJ2-1	NA	NA	CASSEAYYNEQFF	TGCGCCAGCAGCGAGGCATATTACAATGAGCAGTTCTTC
TRBV5-1	TRBJ2-1	once	NA	CASSFNHEQFF	TGCGCCAGCAGCTTTAATCATGAGCAGTTCTTC
TRBV30	TRBJ1-3	NA	NA	CAWSVSGAGNTIYF	TGTGCCTGGAGTGTATCAGGGGCCGGAAACACCATATATTTT
TRBV2	TRBJ2-3	NA	TRBD2	CASSTTSGGDTDTQYF	TGTGCCAGCAGTACGACTAGCGGGGGGGATACAGATACGCAGTATTTT
TRBV6-5	TRBJ1-3	NA	TRBD1	CASSLTGGSAGNTIYF	TGTGCCAGCAGTTTGACAGGGGGGTCTGCTGGAAACACCATATATTTT
TRBV5-8	TRBJ1-5	NA	NA	CASSLQGRGNQPQHF	TGTGCCAGCAGCTTGCAGGGTAGGGGCAATCAGCCCCAGCATTTT
TRBV7-7	TRBJ2-5	NA	TRBD2	CASSPGRTGGETQYF	TGTGCCAGCAGCCCCGGGAGGACTGGGGGAGAGACCCAGTACTTC
TRBV6-5	TRBJ1-2	NA	NA	CASRQGKGYTF	TGTGCCAGCAGGCAGGGAAAAGGCTACACCTTC
TRBV2	TRBJ1-2	few	NA	CASSDRATNYGYTF	TGTGCCAGCAGTGACAGGGCCACAAACTATGGCTACACCTTC
TRBV19	TRBJ2-3	NA	TRBD2	CASSHLAGGPGSVDTQYF	TGTGCCAGTAGTCACCTAGCGGGAGGGCCGGGGTCGGTGGATACGCAGTATTTT
TRBV19	TRBJ1-2	NA	TRBD1	CASRTGLLPNYGYTF	TGTGCCAGCCGGACAGGGCTTCTACCTAACTATGGCTACACCTTC